This TCR beta chain was sequenced during a study of tumor and adjacent non-tumor tissue in lung cancer. Turning to the study itself: Histology: 12 adenocarcinoma, a couple of squamous cell carcinoma, 1 small cell lung cancer.

Three rounds of nested PCR, following a modified ARM-PCR protocol, produced the TCRbeta library. TCRdb reanalysed the multiplex PCR reads using MiXCR and keeps one entry per CDR3 protein. The table includes some 200,000 distinct CDR3 sequences, around 71% detected once. The template was RNA from unsorted bulk tissue. Newly diagnosed lung cancer patients had thoracic surgery in China, August–November 2014, without prior chemotherapy. The origin of this receptor is a man aged 55 to 70 with non-small cell lung cancer. The source material was lung tumor tissue.

The CDR3 loop reads CSAQGQPNTEAFF. In nucleotides, the CDR3 is TGCAGTGCCCAGGGACAGCCGAACACTGAAGCTTTCTTT. The chain carries TRBV20-1 and TRBJ1-1, with 7 bases that match TRBD1. This CDR3 contains 13 residues. Germline loops: CDR1 DFQATT, CDR2 SNEGSKA (reference sequence). After removal of 6 bases from V and 1 base from J, the junction contained 5 bases not matched to a gene.